This T cell receptor (beta chain) was identified in a study of read filtering for tumor transcriptome and immune sequencing (TCRdb year 2020). Notes on the research overall: The cohort had approximately 16 male and 14 female patients with a mean age of around 69 years, ranging from about 45 to 85. The study compared TCR repertoires from targeted immune repertoire sequencing and bulk whole-transcriptome sequencing run on the same bone marrow samples. As a main aim, a read-filtering strategy for immune repertoire data was addressed, with the specific question being whether clonotypes supported by a single read should be removed. By revised international staging, roughly eight patients were R-ISS I, fewer than 20 were R-ISS II and over 5 were R-ISS III. After DNase treatment, whole-transcriptome libraries were prepared using the TruSeq RNA Access Library Prep Kit. TCR-region mapped reads per sample ranged from about 4 to 10.27 million with IR-seq versus only about 85 to 1273 with RNA-seq.

TCR libraries were constructed from 300 to 400 ng RNA using the Immunoverse kit, and molecular barcoded adaptors covering alpha/delta and beta/gamma chains were employed. The same RNA used for transcriptome sequencing was used for TCR library preparation. Sequencing of the TCR libraries was done on an Illumina HiSeq 4000 with 2 x 150 cycles. In the source study's methods: Using MiXCR, which included quality filtering and error correction, TCR reads were aligned to human V, D, J and C references and then assembled into CDR3 clonotypes. The tcR package in R was used to analyze clonotype counts and gene usage diversity. For inspection of raw mapping reads, RNA-seq reads were mapped by STAR aligner version 2.5.3a onto GRCh37 of the human genome. To test the effect of sequencing depth on detected clonotypes, IR-seq fastq files were randomly downsampled using Seqtk 1.3. Using fastp at Q25 and MiXCR, TCRdb reprocessed the public reads and kept productive beta chains. Identical CDR3 proteins give one entry, which carries the most common genes and DNA. The V and J calls reflect TCRdb's pipeline rather than the authors' work. Here the sample has approximately 93,000 distinct CDR3 sequences; about a fifth occur a single time. The ten largest clones add up to approximately 10% of the sample.

Including the terminal cysteine and phenylalanine, the CDR3 comprises 15 residues. Just the 45-base CDR3 DNA is kept, in frame starting at base 1. Via the germline V gene, CDR1 is MDHEN and CDR2 SYDVKM. V loses 2 bases, J loses 2 bases, and the germline ends lie 10 bases apart. Every patient had bone marrow sampled at the time of active disease. Isolation of bone marrow mononuclear cells was performed by Ficoll-Hypaque density gradient centrifugation. To remove myeloma plasma cells, the cells were labeled with CD138 magnetic microbeads on a MACS separator, and CD138-negative cells were then collected by negative selection. Flow cytometry on an Attune NxT with CD138 antibodies was used to check the purity of the isolated cells. Total RNA was extracted with TRIzol reagent and quantified with a NanoDrop spectrophotometer. Paired RNA-seq and IR-seq were performed on the CD138-negative bone marrow sample of each patient.

With respect to this clonotype: The antigen it binds to is not known. It has no much larger one-base neighbor in the sample; base qualities were not kept.

General conclusions and limits of the study: Clonotypes were captured by IR-seq at much higher depth and more reliably than by RNA-seq, and smaller IR-seq throughput was sufficient for identification of most shared clonotypes. Removing single-read clonotypes increased the correlation between IR-seq and RNA-seq shared clonotype proportions. The sorted CD138-negative fraction was composed of a mixed bone marrow immune population rather than of purified T cells. Single-read clonotypes made up roughly 80% of clonotypes but only approximately 3.5% of total reads in IR-seq, compared with around 71% of clonotypes and 35% to 45% of reads in RNA-seq.

The clonotype was recovered from a donor at least 40 years old with multiple myeloma. In this chain, TRBV28 is recombined with TRBJ1-5, with TRBD1 perhaps the D gene, on 5 matching bases. Sequencing input: a population of CD138-negative cells sorted from bone marrow. The sample's cell subset or site label, in plain terms: bone marrow mononuclear cells depleted of CD138+ plasma/myeloma cells by negative magnetic selection. CDR3 sequence: CASSLNGAGNQPQHF. The nucleotide sequence is given as TGTGCCAGCAGTTTAAACGGGGCAGGCAATCAGCCCCAGCATTTT.